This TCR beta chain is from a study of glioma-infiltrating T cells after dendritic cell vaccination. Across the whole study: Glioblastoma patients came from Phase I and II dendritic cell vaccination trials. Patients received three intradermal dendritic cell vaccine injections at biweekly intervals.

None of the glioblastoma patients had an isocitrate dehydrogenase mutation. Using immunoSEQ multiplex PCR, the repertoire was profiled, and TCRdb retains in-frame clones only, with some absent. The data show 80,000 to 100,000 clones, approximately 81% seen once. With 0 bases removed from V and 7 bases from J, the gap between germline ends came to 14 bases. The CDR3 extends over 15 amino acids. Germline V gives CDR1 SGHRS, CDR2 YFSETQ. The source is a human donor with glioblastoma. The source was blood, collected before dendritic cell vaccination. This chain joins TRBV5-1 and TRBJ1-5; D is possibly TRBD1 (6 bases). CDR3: CASSLEPGGGQPQHF. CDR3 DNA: TGCGCCAGCAGCTTGGAACCGGGGGGCGGACAGCCCCAGCATTTT.